One sample yielded the 19 T cell receptor beta chains listed below, sequenced in a study of CD8 T cells in ankylosing spondylitis (dated by TCRdb to about 2017). The protocol used for the library was 5' RACE. The data were produced on an Illumina HiSeq 2500. The public sequencing data were trimmed at Q25 with fastp and processed into clonotypes with MiXCR by TCRdb, which kept only in-frame beta chains. Each CDR3 protein gets just one entry, which takes the most common genes and DNA from the rows behind it. Within this sample are 110,000 to 150,000 distinct CDR3 sequences, with more than 7% of them counted one time only. The ten top clones hold 7.3% of the sample. Sample: synovial fluid, either unsorted or a sorted T cell fraction (not recorded which). These receptors all come from a male donor with ankylosing spondylitis.

This clonotype has a count of ten or more. The chain carries TRBV29-1 and TRBJ1-4; tentatively, D is TRBD1 (6 bases). This CDR3 comprises 13 residues. Germline CDR1 reads SQVTM; CDR2 reads ANQGSEA. With 6 bases removed from V and 7 bases from J, the gap between germline ends came to 15 bases. CDR3 DNA sequence: TGCAGCGTCCCCGGCAGAGGGGGTGAAAAACTGTTTTTT. This translates into CSVPGRGGEKLFF.

This clonotype has just a few counts. This sequence joins TRBV10-2 and TRBJ2-7, with 9 nucleotides matching TRBD2. V dropped 3 bases and J dropped 6; count of bases not matched to a gene: 6. The CDR3 sequence is 14 residues long. From germline, CDR1 is WSHSY and CDR2 SAAADI. The CDR3 region is CASSESSGVLEQYF. CDR3 coding DNA: TGCGCCAGCAGTGAATCTAGCGGGGTGCTCGAGCAGTACTTC.

Note on this clonotype: The germline gene is not matched at one end of the junction; a read error may be the cause. Here the CDR3 DNA reads TGTGCCAGCAGCTTAAGTGGGGGGGAAACACTGTTTTTT. It yields the protein CASSLSGGETLFF. V gene TRBV7-2 combines with J gene TRBJ1-4; the D gene is possibly TRBD1 (5 bases). Germline-derived CDR1 and CDR2 are SGHTA and FQGNSA. The CDR3 has 13 amino acids.

In its sample, this clonotype was seen many times. This chain links TRBV5-5 with TRBJ1-1, with D possibly matching TRBD1 (5 bases). CDR1 SGHKS and CDR2 YYEKEE come from the germline V gene (reference sequence). The ends were cut back, 4 bases at V and 1 base at J, with 11 bases in the middle. The CDR3 is 14 residues long. In nucleotides, the CDR3 is TGTGCCAGCAGCCGACAGATCGCGAACACTGAAGCTTTCTTT. Translating gives CASSRQIANTEAFF.

The table lists this clonotype with many counts. The V and J genes are TRBV6-1 and TRBJ2-2, with D possibly called TRBD1 or TRBD2 (5 bases each). The CDR3 spans 14 residues. Germline CDR1 MNHNS, CDR2 SASEGT. The V end was cut by 6 bases, the J end by 4 bases, with 12 bases between. This CDR3 is CASRPFGATGELFF. The CDR3, as DNA: TGTGCCAGCAGACCTTTCGGGGCCACCGGGGAGCTGTTTTTT.

This clonotype appeared a few times. DNA for the CDR3: TGTGCCAGCAGCCCTACAGGGGTGACGGGAAACACCATATATTTT. The encoded protein is CASSPTGVTGNTIYF. The rearrangement links TRBV4-2 to TRBJ1-3, with TRBD1 matching 7 bases. V shed 4 bases, J shed 4 bases, and the junction held 7 bases outside the gene matches. Germline V CDR1 and CDR2: LGHNA, YNFKEQ. This CDR3 is built from 15 residues.

The chain links TRBV10-2 to TRBJ2-3; D might be TRBD1 or TRBD2, each matching 5 bases. This CDR3 spans 14 amino acids. The germline gives CDR1 WSHSY, CDR2 SAAADI. The ends were cut back, 0 bases at V and 9 bases at J, with 13 bases in the middle. The CDR3 sequence: CASSESTTWGTQYF. CDR3 bases: TGCGCCAGCAGTGAGTCGACTACATGGGGCACGCAGTATTTT.

The chain uses TRBV28 and TRBJ1-6; 8 bases match TRBD1. Germline values: CDR1 MDHEN, CDR2 SYDVKM. The ends lost 2 bases at V and 14 bases at J; junction bases unmatched: 8. The CDR3 sequence is 14 residues long. The DNA for the CDR3 is TGTGCCAGCAGTTTAAGTCCAGGGGGCGAAACCCTCCACTTT. It codes for CASSLSPGGETLHF.

This chain uses TRBV10-3 with TRBJ2-1; 10 nucleotides line up with TRBD2. The CDR3 length is 14 residues. The germline V gene has CDR1 ENHRY and CDR2 SYGVKD. The J segment lost 6 bases and the V segment lost 10 bases, leaving 9 bases of the junction unmatched. CDR3 nucleotide sequence: TGTGCCACGAATAGCGGGGGGCGGATCAATGAGCAGTTCTTC. This gives the protein CATNSGGRINEQFF.

The CDR3 bases are TGCAGTGCTATTCACGTACAGGGTATTAGCAATCAGCCCCAGCATTTT. This encodes CSAIHVQGISNQPQHF. The chain is built from TRBV20-1 and TRBJ1-5; weak D call: TRBD1 (6 bases). CDR3 size: 16 residues. Trimming shortened V by 4 bases and J by 0 bases, and 16 bases separated the two germline ends. Germline V gene sequence: CDR1 DFQATT, CDR2 SNEGSKA (reference sequence).

The rearrangement uses TRBV2 and TRBJ2-2; 10 positions match TRBD2. This CDR3 is 16 amino acids long. The germline V gene has CDR1 SNHLY and CDR2 FYNNEI. The J segment lost 6 bases and the V segment lost 4 bases, leaving 8 bases of the junction unmatched. DNA of the CDR3: TGTGCCAGCAGTGCCTCTAGCGGGAGTATCGCCGGGGAGCTGTTTTTT. It translates to CASSASSGSIAGELFF.

This chain joins TRBV28 and TRBJ2-2, with a weak D call TRBD2 (7 bases). CDR1 is MDHEN and CDR2 is SYDVKM in the germline V gene. The CDR3 is 14 amino acids. V dropped 6 bases and J dropped 5 bases, with 13 bases sitting between them. CDR3 region: CASRDGGRTGELFF. The CDR3 DNA follows: TGTGCCAGCAGAGACGGGGGGCGAACCGGGGAGCTGTTTTTT. The whole variable domain, remainder taken from reference TRBV28 and TRBJ2-2, is DVKVTQSSRYLVKRTGEKVFLECVQDMDHENMFWYRQDPGLGLRLIYFSYDVKMKEKGDIPEGYSVSREKKERFSLILESASTNQTSMYLCASRDGGRTGELFFGEGSRLTVL.

This clonotype was observed at least ten times. The chain is built from TRBV27 and TRBJ2-2; D is unresolved. Trimming took off 6 bases at V and 2 bases at J, with 10 bases between the two ends. The V gene's germline CDR1 is MNHEY and CDR2 SMNVEV (reference sequence). This CDR3 spans 14 amino acids. The CDR3 DNA reads TGTGCCAGCAGGACGACAAGAAACACCGGGGAGCTGTTTTTT. Translated, it gives CASRTTRNTGELFF.

This clonotype was seen a handful of times. The chain joins TRBV27 to TRBJ1-3; 8 bases map to TRBD1. The J segment lost 8 bases and the V segment lost 2 bases, leaving 5 bases of the junction unmatched. Germline V gives CDR1 MNHEY, CDR2 SMNVEV (reference sequence). The CDR3 has 14 amino acids. DNA of the CDR3: TGTGCCAGCAGTTTAAGGACAGGGATAGACACCATATATTTT. Amino acid sequence: CASSLRTGIDTIYF.

This clonotype was counted many times. V is TRBV20-1 and J is TRBJ2-7; no clear D gene. V was trimmed by 3 bases and J by 2 bases, leaving 11 bases between them. Germline V gene data show CDR1 as DFQATT and CDR2 as SNEGSKA (reference sequence). The CDR3 has 13 amino acids. This CDR3 is CSASRARTYEQYF. The DNA of the CDR3 is TGCAGTGCTAGTCGGGCGAGAACCTACGAGCAGTACTTC.

This clonotype was counted at least ten times. The chain is built from TRBV7-2 and TRBJ1-2; D unresolved. The CDR3 is made up of 12 amino acids. Trimming shortened V by 5 bases and J by 5 bases, and 9 bases separated the two germline ends. Germline V gene lookup returns CDR1 SGHTA and CDR2 FQGNSA. The chain's CDR3 is CASSNDGYGYTF. CDR3 in DNA: TGTGCCAGCAGCAACGACGGGTATGGCTACACCTTC. Full variable domain (remainder filled in from reference TRBV7-2 and TRBJ1-2): GAGVSQSPSNKVTEKGKDVELRCDPISGHTALYWYRQSLGQGLEFLIYFQGNSAPDKSGLPSDRFSAERTGGSVSTLTIQRTQQEDSAVYLCASSNDGYGYTFGSGTRLTVV.

The chain joins TRBV6-1 to TRBJ2-4; 7 bases line up with TRBD1. This CDR3 contains 16 residues. V gave up 1 base and J gave up 3 bases; unmatched junction bases: 6. The germline V gene encodes CDR1 MNHNS and CDR2 SASEGT. CDR3 bases: TGTGCCAGCAGTGAAGTGACAGGGTACTTCAAAAACATTCAGTACTTC. The encoded protein is CASSEVTGYFKNIQYF.

At least ten counts were recorded for this clonotype. This sequence joins TRBV6-1 and TRBJ2-1; 9 bases align to TRBD2. V lost 7 bases and J lost 4; bases outside the gene matches: 8. The CDR3 consists of 15 residues. The germline V gene encodes CDR1 MNHNS and CDR2 SASEGT. This CDR3 reads CASTFSGRGYNEQFF. The DNA for the CDR3 is TGTGCCAGCACCTTTAGCGGGAGAGGGTACAATGAGCAGTTCTTC.

The V gene is TRBV6-5, the J gene TRBJ1-5; D not certain. This CDR3 comprises 16 residues. Germline loops: CDR1 MNHEY, CDR2 SVGAGI. Between the trimmed V and J ends, which lost 4 bases and 11 bases, there was a span of 24 bases. Here the CDR3 reads CASSSKDGVFGESQHF. CDR3 coding DNA: TGTGCCAGCAGTTCCAAGGACGGAGTCTTCGGGGAGTCCCAGCATTTT.